Listed here are 10 T cell receptor beta chains from one sample, sequenced in a study of cytomegalovirus exposure and HLA in healthy donors. 60 Vbeta and 13 Jbeta primers were used in PCR. The repertoire was sequenced with immunoSEQ multiplex PCR; TCRdb's copy has only in-frame clones and lacks some. The sample contains over 150,000 clones, around 64% of which appear only once. The material sequenced was PBMCs. Source of these receptors: a woman in her twenties or thirties in good health and CMV-seronegative.

The gene calls are TRBV28 and TRBJ2-7; D is uncertain. Trimming shortened V by 2 bases and J by 3 bases, and 2 bases separated the two germline ends. The CDR3 sequence is 11 residues long. CDR1 and CDR2 (germline): MDHEN, SYDVKM. CDR3 in DNA: TGTGCCAGCAGTTTACTCTACGAGCAGTACTTC. It is translated as CASSLLYEQYF.

The chain is built from TRBV2 and TRBJ1-6; D gene ambiguous. Germline-derived CDR1 and CDR2 are SNHLY and FYNNEI. V lost 3 bases to trimming and J lost 6 bases, with 6 bases between them. The CDR3 totals 13 residues. The CDR3 DNA sequence: TGTGCCAGCAGTGATTATTTTAATTCACCCCTCCACTTT. It codes for CASSDYFNSPLHF.

The chain joins TRBV9 to TRBJ2-5; 7 bases agree with TRBD2. Germline-derived CDR1 and CDR2 are SGDLS and YYNGEE. The CDR3 contains 15 residues. V was pared by 6 bases and J by 5 bases, with 13 bases of the junction left unmatched. In DNA form, the CDR3 reads TGTGCCAGCACCTTGGGGGAGGGCCTGTTGGAGACCCAGTACTTC. This translates into CASTLGEGLLETQYF.

The gene calls are TRBV4-1 and TRBJ2-2; 7 bases line up with TRBD2. Germline loops: CDR1 MGHRA, CDR2 YSYEKL. The CDR3 is 13 amino acids. V was clipped by 5 bases and J by 7 bases; unmatched bases: 4. CDR3 coding DNA: TGCGCCAGCAGCTTGGGGGGGAACGGGGAGCTGTTTTTT. Protein product: CASSLGGNGELFF.

This chain connects TRBV19 to TRBJ1-1, with a weak D call TRBD1 (5 bases). CDR3 size: 12 residues. Trimming stripped 8 bases from V and 1 base from J, with 8 bases between. Germline V gene lookup returns CDR1 LNHDA and CDR2 SQIVND (reference sequence). CDR3 in DNA: TGTGCCAGTGACGGACAGAACACTGAAGCTTTCTTT. As protein: CASDGQNTEAFF.

The chain recombines TRBV7-2 with TRBJ1-1; D is undetermined. The germline CDR1 and CDR2 sequences are SGHTA and FQGNSA. Trimming took 5 bases from V and 1 from J, leaving 14 bases between them. The CDR3 contains 15 residues. The CDR3, as DNA: TGTGCCAGCAGCCCTAGCGGAGTACAGAACACTGAAGCTTTCTTT. Its protein is CASSPSGVQNTEAFF.

The V gene is TRBV2, the J gene TRBJ1-2; D gene ambiguous. V lost 0 bases, J lost 4 bases, and 6 bases lay in between. The CDR3 is made up of 13 amino acids. The germline gives CDR1 SNHLY, CDR2 FYNNEI. The CDR3 spells CASSEAGSYGYTF. The CDR3 coding sequence is TGTGCCAGCAGTGAAGCAGGGAGCTATGGCTACACCTTC.

The V call is TRBV7-3, the J call TRBJ2-1; possibly TRBD2 for D (6 bases). Germline CDR1 and CDR2: SGHTA and FQGTGA. V lost 0 bases, J lost 3 bases, and 9 bases lay in between. This CDR3 is built from 15 residues. This CDR3 reads CASSLTGSSYNEQFF. The CDR3 nucleotides are TGTGCCAGCAGCTTAACCGGGAGCAGCTACAATGAGCAGTTCTTC.

The CDR3 nucleotides are TGTGCCAGCAGCGTAGAGGCGGGGACCCAGTACTTC. Residues: CASSVEAGTQYF. The J gene is TRBJ2-5, the V gene TRBV9; a weak D match, TRBD2 (5 bases). This CDR3 has 12 amino acids. Germline CDR1 is SGDLS and CDR2 is YYNGEE. Trimming pared 0 bases from V and 7 bases from J, leaving 7 bases between.

V and J are TRBV28 and TRBJ1-2; D is undetermined. This CDR3 contains 13 residues. The ends were cut back, 5 bases at V and 2 bases at J, with 9 bases in the middle. Germline lookup yields CDR1 MDHEN and CDR2 SYDVKM. CDR3 region: CASSPHGNYGYTF. The CDR3 DNA follows: TGTGCCAGCAGTCCCCACGGGAACTATGGCTACACCTTC.